The clone carrying this TCR beta chain occurred many times. This sample's TCRbeta library carried unique molecular identifier barcodes. TCRdb ran MiXCR on the PCR reads and lists one entry per CDR3 protein. The table shows around 240,000 distinct CDR3 sequences, with 9.7% occurring only once. The entry originates in a study of T-cell reconstitution after alpha-beta-depleted transplantation in children. This CDR3 has 17 residues. J was trimmed by 0 bases and V by 2 bases; bases with no gene match: 5. Germline V gene lookup returns CDR1 SGHDT and CDR2 YYEEEE. The chain recombines TRBV5-6 with TRBJ2-6, with TRBD1 identical over 7 bases. Source: PBMCs from the stem cell graft donor, taken from the stem cell graft. The sequence was collected from a human donor who donated a stem cell graft to a child with SCID. CDR3 nucleotide sequence: TGTGCCAGCAGCTTCAGGGACAGTCTCTCTGGGGCCAACGTCCTGACTTTC. It is translated as CASSFRDSLSGANVLTF.